The entry below gives a single T cell receptor beta chain sequence along with its context. Its matching antigen is unknown. Germline values: CDR1 SGDLS, CDR2 YYNGEE. With 0 bases removed from V and 3 bases from J, the gap between germline ends came to 9 bases. This CDR3 is built from 15 residues. This record comes from a study of T-cell memory formation after mild COVID-19. TCRdb redid the calling of the 5' RACE reads with MiXCR, one entry per CDR3 protein. The table has about 400,000 distinct CDR3 sequences, more than 20% seen once; the top ten hold around 9%. Study findings and constraints: The pre-infection memory compartment contained some responding clones, suggesting cross-reactive memory joined.

Material for sequencing was PBMCs or a T cell subset sorted from them (not recorded which). The TCR sequence derives from an adult woman who had mild COVID-19 (a few samples of this study predate the infection). Cell type and time point are not known. J is TRBJ2-2 and V is TRBV9; D may match TRBD1 or TRBD2 (5 bases each). CDR3 nucleotides: TGTGCCAGCAGCGTAGGCCAGGGAGACACCGGGGAGCTGTTTTTT. It is translated as CASSVGQGDTGELFF.